This TCR beta chain was observed in a study of Ad26.COV2.S vaccination and SARS-CoV-2 variants. Overall study context: In the COV1001 trial, the donor was in the Ad26.COV2.S arm. Intramuscular Ad26.COV2.S at 5x10^10 or 1x10^11 viral particles. Study results and limitations: Vaccine recipients showed a spike-specific TCR breadth that was higher than in placebo recipients. TCR breadth and depth analyses may have underestimated total T cell responses.

Worth noting for this clone: What it binds is unknown.

Data came from immunoSEQ multiplex PCR; TCRdb stores just in-frame clones and leaves some out. Of a few hundred thousand clones listed, 83% are singletons. This sample's treatment: roughly 19 received Ad26.COV2.S at low or high dose, single or two shots; about 5 received placebo; per-sample allocation not given. After the first vaccine or placebo injection, samples were drawn on day 63. V gave up 7 bases and J gave up 4 bases, with 16 bases separating them. The CDR3 consists of 13 residues. Per germline, CDR1 SQVTM and CDR2 ANQGSEA. The TCR was taken from a person aged 18 to 65 who received the Ad26.COV2.S COVID-19 vaccine or a placebo. The chain uses TRBV29-1 and TRBJ1-1; D may be TRBD1 (5 bases). The sample consisted of peripheral blood, taken in a trial of Ad26.COV2.S vaccine versus placebo. CDR3 bases: TGCAGCGCCACGACCGAGCAGGGCACTGAAGCTTTCTTT. It is translated as CSATTEQGTEAFF.